A selection of T cell receptor beta chains follows, all from one sample in a study of blood T cell repertoires in COVID-19. Profiled with immunoSEQ multiplex PCR; TCRdb holds only in-frame clones, not every one. The sample lists about 70,000 clones; about 90% were seen once. Material: peripheral blood. The receptors derive from a human donor in a cohort sampled during active COVID-19. Both conserved end residues are part of each CDR3. The D gene is left open where the match is weak. Expanded clones are given a class, and other clones once, few, many or no size at all.

>TRBJ1-5|NA|TRBV10-3|NA
CATTGGRDQPQHF
TGTGCCACCACGGGAGGGAGAGATCAGCCCCAGCATTTT
>TRBJ2-3|few|TRBV15|NA
CATSSGKRLLVSTDTQYF
TGTGCCACCAGCAGCGGAAAAAGACTATTAGTGAGCACAGATACGCAGTATTTT
>TRBJ1-2|once|TRBV18|TRBD1
CASSLQGQGYTF
TGTGCCAGCTCACTGCAGGGACAGGGCTACACCTTC
>TRBJ2-7|NA|TRBV6-5|NA
CASSLTGSYEQYF
TGTGCCAGCAGCTTGACAGGCTCATACGAGCAGTACTTC
>TRBJ2-3|NA|TRBV5-1|TRBD2
CASSGIAGLGTDTQYF
TGCGCCAGCAGCGGAATAGCGGGACTCGGCACAGATACGCAGTATTTT
>TRBJ1-2|NA|TRBV27|NA
CASSSGQWMAGYTF
TGTGCCAGCAGCTCCGGACAGTGGATGGCTGGCTACACCTTC
>TRBJ1-6|NA|TRBV5-1|TRBD1
CASKAGTEDNSPLHF
TGCGCCAGCAAAGCAGGGACAGAGGATAATTCACCCCTCCACTTT
>TRBJ1-2|NA|TRBV24-1|NA
CATISGDYGYTF
TGTGCCACCATATCCGGGGACTATGGCTACACCTTC
>TRBJ2-5|NA|TRBV7-2|NA
CASSRGGGGQETQYF
TGTGCCAGCAGCCGCGGGGGCGGGGGCCAAGAGACCCAGTACTTC
>TRBJ2-2|NA|TRBV15|TRBD2
CATTNGLAGTNTGELFF
TGTGCCACCACCAACGGACTAGCGGGCACGAACACCGGGGAGCTGTTTTTT
>TRBJ2-3|NA|TRBV19|TRBD1
CASTQTGQDTDTQYF
TGTGCCAGTACGCAAACGGGACAGGACACAGATACGCAGTATTTT
>TRBJ2-1|NA|TRBV11-2|TRBD2
CASSQGLAGAQQFF
TGTGCCAGCAGCCAGGGACTAGCGGGGGCCCAGCAGTTCTTC
>TRBJ1-5|NA|TRBV6-5|NA
CASSYSKASNQPQHF
TGTGCCAGCAGTTACTCGAAAGCTAGCAATCAGCCCCAGCATTTT
>TRBJ2-1|NA|TRBV4-1|NA
CASSTWGPSYNEQFF
TGCGCCAGCAGTACGTGGGGCCCCTCCTACAATGAGCAGTTCTTC
>TRBJ2-5|NA|TRBV7-2|TRBD1
CASSFGTGGLGAQYF
TGTGCCAGCAGCTTCGGGACAGGGGGCCTGGGGGCCCAGTACTTC
>TRBJ1-5|NA|TRBV7-8|TRBD1
CASRRTGGNQPQHF
TGTGCCAGCAGGCGGACAGGGGGCAATCAGCCCCAGCATTTT